Following are 27 T cell receptor beta chains from one sample sequenced in a study of Tregs in tolerant kidney transplant recipients. The table came from immunoSEQ multiplex PCR; TCRdb's copy has only in-frame clones and leaves some out. In all, the sample yields tens of thousands of clones. The sequencing here drew on CD4+ T cells from blood, taken before the transplant. The receptors come from a human donor who received a combined kidney and bone marrow transplant.

A word on this clone: Read coverage stops 3 residues before the CDR3 terminus; the germline J gene supplies the remainder. The chain joins TRBV18 to TRBJ2-2; D may be TRBD2 (5 bases). This CDR3 spans 14 amino acids. Germline V CDR1 and CDR2: KGHSH, LQKENI. V lost 3 bases to trimming and J lost 5 bases, with 10 bases between them. CDR3 residues: CASSPDQRTGELFF. CDR3 bases read: TGTGCCAGCTCACCGGACCAGCGGACCGGGGAG.

In regard to this clone: The CDR3 goes on 3 residues after the read ends, and that part is filled in from the germline J gene. J is TRBJ1-3 and V is TRBV19, with D perhaps TRBD1 (5 bases). This CDR3 is 16 amino acids long. The germline gives CDR1 LNHDA, CDR2 SQIVND (reference sequence). Trimming took 9 bases from V and 2 from J, leaving 20 bases between them. CDR3 in amino acids: CASQWAAGNPGNTIYF. Incomplete CDR3 DNA: TGTGCCAGCCAGTGGGCTGCAGGGAACCCTGGAAACACC.

With respect to this clone: Read data end 3 residues before the CDR3 end; the end is taken from the germline J gene. This chain links TRBV18 with TRBJ1-6; 10 nucleotides agree with TRBD1. The germline V gene encodes CDR1 KGHSH and CDR2 LQKENI. V lost 4 bases to trimming and J lost 3 bases; unmatched junction nucleotides: 3. The CDR3 has 16 amino acids. The part of the CDR3 DNA that was read is TGTGCCAGCTCACTTCGGACAGGGGGCTATAATTCACCC. Its translation is CASSLRTGGYNSP. The CDR3 in full is CASSLRTGGYNSPLHF.

Details on this clone: The read comes to an end 3 residues before the CDR3 does, leaving the germline J gene to fill in the end. The chain couples TRBV19 to TRBJ2-4; the match to TRBD2 covers 11 bases. This CDR3 is 17 amino acids long. The germline V gene encodes CDR1 LNHDA and CDR2 SQIVND (reference sequence). Germline trimming cut 6 bases from V and 0 bases from J; bases unmatched to any gene: 7. Incomplete CDR3 DNA: TGTGCCAGTAGCCGGGGACTAGCGGAGCTAGCCAAAAACATT. It is translated as CASSRGLAELAKNI. The entire CDR3 sequence reads CASSRGLAELAKNIQYF. The complete variable domain, with remaining parts taken from reference TRBV19 and TRBJ2-4, reads DGGITQSPKYLFRKEGQNVTLSCEQNLNHDAMYWYRQDPGQGLRLIYYSQIVNDFQKGDIAEGYSVSREKKESFPLTVTSAQKNPTAFYLCASSRGLAELAKNIQYFGAGTRLSVL.

This chain's CDR3 is CASSTGLNTGELFF. The CDR3 DNA, read in part, is TGTGCCAGCTCGACGGGACTTAACACCGGGGAG. This chain connects TRBV18 to TRBJ2-2; weak D call: TRBD2 (6 bases). The CDR3 goes on 3 residues after the read ends, and that part is filled in from the germline J gene. CDR3 length: 14 residues. Trimming left V 6 bases short and J 2 bases short, with 10 bases between. Germline CDR1 is KGHSH and CDR2 is LQKENI.

A note on this clone: The read finishes 3 residues shy of the CDR3 end, and the germline J gene is used to complete it. This chain connects TRBV7-2 to TRBJ2-7; 8 bases agree with TRBD2. The CDR3 length is 15 residues. The V and J ends lost 7 bases and 2 bases, in that order; junction bases with no gene match: 10. CDR1 is SGHTA and CDR2 is FQGNSA in the germline V gene. The CDR3 spells CASTPPGGATYEQYF. CDR3 DNA, as far as it was read: TGTGCCAGCACCCCCCCCGGGGGGGCTACCTACGAG.

Concerning this clone itself: The CDR3 end falls 3 residues outside the read, so it is completed with the germline J gene. This chain joins TRBV19 and TRBJ2-5; possibly TRBD1 for D (6 bases). The CDR3 spans 14 residues. Trimming stripped 3 bases from V and 3 bases from J, with 11 bases between. From germline, CDR1 is LNHDA and CDR2 SQIVND (reference sequence). CDR3 sequence reads: CASSIRGWEETQYF. The sequenced CDR3 bases are TGTGCCAGTAGTATCAGGGGATGGGAAGAGACC.

Comments on this clone: The DNA ends 3 residues before the CDR3 does, and the rest of the CDR3 is filled in from the germline J gene. The chain combines TRBV7-9 with TRBJ1-2; D perhaps matches TRBD1 (6 bases). This CDR3 contains 13 residues. The V and J ends lost 5 bases and 4 bases respectively, with 11 bases between them. Germline V gene sequence: CDR1 SEHNR, CDR2 FQNEAQ (reference sequence). Partial CDR3 DNA: TGTGCCAGCAGCCCCACAGGGCTCTATGGC. It encodes CASSPTGLYG. The full CDR3 sequence reads CASSPTGLYGYTF. Using reference TRBV7-9 and TRBJ1-2 for the parts outside the CDR3, the full variable domain is DTGVSQNPRHKITKRGQNVTFRCDPISEHNRLYWYRQTLGQGPEFLTYFQNEAQLEKSRLLSDRFSAERPKGSFSTLEIQRTEQGDSAMYLCASSPTGLYGYTFGSGTRLTVV.

In regard to this clone: The CDR3 extends 3 residues past the end of the read, so its final part is completed from the germline J gene. The genes are TRBV2 and TRBJ2-1, with 8 bases identical to TRBD2. Germline assignment: CDR1 SNHLY and CDR2 FYNNEI. V lost 4 bases to trimming and J lost 6 bases; unmatched junction nucleotides: 8. CDR3 length: 15 residues. CDR3 DNA (partial): TGTGCCAGCAGTGGACGGCCGGGAGGGGTCAATGAG. Its protein is CASSGRPGGVNE. The full CDR3 protein reads CASSGRPGGVNEQFF.

For this clone: From the germline J gene comes the end of the CDR3, since the read stops 3 residues before it. V gene TRBV19 combines with J gene TRBJ1-2; 8 bases agree with TRBD1. Germline V gene sequence: CDR1 LNHDA, CDR2 SQIVND (reference sequence). The ends lost 4 bases at V and 4 bases at J; junction bases unmatched: 5. The CDR3 loop spans 14 amino acids. The CDR3 loop reads CASSSRTGIYGYTF. The sequenced part of the CDR3 DNA is TGTGCCAGTAGTAGCCGGACAGGGATCTATGGC. The full variable domain, in which reference TRBV19 and TRBJ1-2 provide the parts outside the CDR3, is DGGITQSPKYLFRKEGQNVTLSCEQNLNHDAMYWYRQDPGQGLRLIYYSQIVNDFQKGDIAEGYSVSREKKESFPLTVTSAQKNPTAFYLCASSSRTGIYGYTFGSGTRLTVV.

As for this clone: The sequenced fragment ends 3 residues before the CDR3 boundary, so the rest is inferred from the germline J gene. The chain carries TRBV19 and TRBJ1-1; a weak D match, TRBD1 (6 bases). Germline assignment: CDR1 LNHDA and CDR2 SQIVND (reference sequence). V was cut by 6 bases and J by 1 base, with 21 bases left in between. This CDR3 contains 17 residues. The sequenced CDR3 bases are TGTGCCAGTAGACTCCTCGTGGGGGGGCCCAGGAACACTGAA. It specifies CASRLLVGGPRNTE. From start to end, the CDR3 is CASRLLVGGPRNTEAFF.

Details on this clone: The read terminates 3 residues before the CDR3 end, so the remaining end is supplied by the germline J gene. The same CDR3 also results from other DNA sequences found in this sample. The V call is TRBV18, the J call TRBJ1-1; D is unclear. The CDR3 covers 14 residues. Germline lookup yields CDR1 KGHSH and CDR2 LQKENI. Trimming removed 0 bases at V and 2 bases at J, with 7 bases between. The CDR3 bases that were read are TGTGCCAGCTCACCACCGGCGGGTAACACTGAA. Translation: CASSPPAGNTE. The whole CDR3 region reads CASSPPAGNTEAFF.

In regard to this clone: The CDR3 end is not reached by the read, which stops 3 residues before it; the germline J gene fills it in. The chain uses TRBV7-9 and TRBJ1-4, with D possibly TRBD1 on 6 matching bases. This CDR3 has 14 amino acids. V was clipped by 4 bases and J by 4 bases, with 10 bases between them. The germline V gene encodes CDR1 SEHNR and CDR2 FQNEAQ (reference sequence). The CDR3 DNA, read in part, is TGTGCCAGCAGCTACCGACAGGATAATGAAAAA. Its protein is CASSYRQDNEK. The full-length CDR3 reads as CASSYRQDNEKLFF.

Turning to this clone: The read ends 3 residues before the CDR3 terminus; that terminus is restored from the germline J gene. The V call is TRBV29-1, the J call TRBJ1-2; D is perhaps TRBD1 (6 bases). There are 14 residues in the CDR3. The V gene's germline CDR1 is SQVTM and CDR2 ANQGSEA. The V end was cut by 3 bases, the J end by 6 bases, with 17 bases between. The CDR3 spells CSVDYGGGAHGYTF. The sequenced CDR3 bases are TGCAGCGTTGATTATGGCGGGGGGGCCCATGGC.

This CDR3 is CASSIPGLADTQYF. The sequenced CDR3 bases are TGTGCCAGTAGTATCCCCGGACTAGCAGATACG. The genes are TRBV19 and TRBJ2-3; 7 nucleotides line up with TRBD2. The CDR3 extends 3 residues past the end of the read, so its final part is completed from the germline J gene. The CDR3 is made up of 14 amino acids. Germline trimming cut 3 bases from V and 4 bases from J; bases unmatched to any gene: 4. Germline CDR1 is LNHDA and CDR2 is SQIVND (reference sequence).

Concerning this clone: The read halts 3 residues ahead of the CDR3 end, with the missing end drawn from the germline J gene. V and J are TRBV7-9 and TRBJ2-5; D might be TRBD1 (6 bases). From germline, CDR1 is SEHNR and CDR2 FQNEAQ (reference sequence). V lost 1 base and J 3 bases, leaving 12 bases between the germline ends. CDR3 length equals 15 residues. The CDR3 is CASSLGGHSKETQYF. Incomplete CDR3 DNA: TGTGCCAGCAGCTTAGGGGGACATTCGAAAGAGACC.

This clone is identified as medium-sized from frequency. With the read ending 3 residues before the CDR3 end, the germline J gene is used to fill in that end. The chain links TRBV19 to TRBJ2-4; TRBD2 might be the D (5 bases). V lost 4 bases and J 3 bases, leaving 13 bases between the germline ends. CDR1 LNHDA and CDR2 SQIVND come from the germline V gene (reference sequence). The CDR3 totals 15 residues. The sequenced part of the CDR3 DNA is TGTGCCAGTAGTACCCAAGAGGGTGGCAAAAACATT. It specifies CASSTQEGGKNI. In full, the CDR3 is CASSTQEGGKNIQYF. Full variable domain (rest looked up from reference TRBV19 and TRBJ2-4): DGGITQSPKYLFRKEGQNVTLSCEQNLNHDAMYWYRQDPGQGLRLIYYSQIVNDFQKGDIAEGYSVSREKKESFPLTVTSAQKNPTAFYLCASSTQEGGKNIQYFGAGTRLSVL.

A remark on this clone: The read falls 3 residues short of the CDR3 end, and the missing part is taken from the germline J gene. The rearrangement links TRBV20-1 to TRBJ1-6; 7 bases are shared with TRBD1. J was trimmed by 7 bases and V by 0 bases; bases with no gene match: 3. The CDR3 has 14 amino acids. Germline V gene sequence: CDR1 DFQATT, CDR2 SNEGSKA (reference sequence). CDR3 region: CSARDQGQNSPLHF. The sequenced CDR3 bases are TGCAGTGCTAGAGATCAGGGACAGAATTCACCC.

For this clone: The read stops 3 residues short of the end of the CDR3; the missing end is completed from the germline J gene. The rearrangement uses TRBV13 and TRBJ2-1; a weak D match, TRBD2 (6 bases). This CDR3 is 13 amino acids long. V was trimmed by 3 bases and J by 7 bases, leaving 10 bases between them. Germline lookup yields CDR1 PRHDT and CDR2 FYEKMQ (reference sequence). The CDR3 loop reads CASSFRDLNEQFF. The CDR3 bases that were read are TGTGCCAGCAGCTTCCGGGACTTAAATGAG.

CDR3 sequence reads: CASSRGQKGQPQHF. CDR3 DNA, as far as it was read: TGTGCCAGCAGCCGCGGGCAGAAGGGACAGCCC. This sequence joins TRBV7-2 and TRBJ1-5; D uncertain. The read ends 3 residues early relative to the CDR3; the germline J gene fills the gap. The CDR3 is made up of 14 amino acids. V gave up 5 bases and J gave up 7 bases, with 15 bases separating them. Germline assignment: CDR1 SGHTA and CDR2 FQGNSA.

Notes on this clone: The read ends 3 residues early relative to the CDR3; the germline J gene fills the gap. This sequence joins TRBV13 and TRBJ2-2, with 7 nucleotides matching TRBD1. The V and J ends lost 6 bases and 5 bases, in that order; junction bases with no gene match: 6. The CDR3 spans 14 residues. Germline lookup yields CDR1 PRHDT and CDR2 FYEKMQ (reference sequence). The sequenced part of the CDR3 DNA is TGTGCCAGCAGTCTACAGGGGCGTACCGGGGAG. The encoded protein is CASSLQGRTGE. The whole CDR3 region reads CASSLQGRTGELFF.

A word on this clone: The read terminates 3 residues ahead of where the CDR3 ends, so the germline J gene completes it. V is TRBV7-2 and J is TRBJ2-7, with 9 nucleotides matching TRBD2. Germline assignment: CDR1 SGHTA and CDR2 FQGNSA. Trimming removed 4 bases from V and 2 bases from J; junction bases left unmatched: 3. CDR3 length: 14 residues. The part of the CDR3 DNA that was read is TGTGCCAGCAGCTCCGGGACTAGCACCTACGAG. It encodes CASSSGTSTYE. The complete CDR3 reads CASSSGTSTYEQYF.

For this clone: The read is 3 residues too short to cover the CDR3 end, so that end is filled in from the germline J gene. The chain uses TRBV18 and TRBJ1-1; no definite D call. This CDR3 has 12 residues. The V end lost 2 bases, the J end lost 3 bases, and 4 bases lay between the germline ends. Germline V lookup: CDR1 KGHSH, CDR2 LQKENI. CDR3 residues: CASSPRDTEAFF. Partial CDR3 DNA: TGTGCCAGCTCACCAAGGGACACTGAA.

Concerning this clone: Read data end 3 residues before the CDR3 end; the end is taken from the germline J gene. The V gene is TRBV19, the J gene TRBJ2-5; tentative D call: TRBD1 (6 bases). Germline assignment: CDR1 LNHDA and CDR2 SQIVND (reference sequence). V dropped 10 bases and J dropped 2 bases, with 17 bases sitting between them. This CDR3 is 14 amino acids long. Incomplete CDR3 DNA: TGTGCCACGACCCCGGTAGGGGGTCAAGAGACC. Its translation is CATTPVGGQET. The entire CDR3 reads CATTPVGGQETQYF.

Here the CDR3 reads CASSYSRRAGNTEAFF. CDR3 DNA, as far as it was read: TGTGCCAGCAGTTACTCGAGGCGGGCTGGGAACACTGAA. The chain links TRBV6-2 or TRBV6-3 to TRBJ1-1; D is unclear. The read finishes 3 residues shy of the CDR3 end, and the germline J gene is used to complete it. The ends were cut back, 0 bases at V and 1 base at J, with 12 bases in the middle. The CDR3 loop spans 16 amino acids. From germline, CDR1 is MNHEY and CDR2 SVGEGT.

A word on this clone: The CDR3 is cut off 3 residues early in the read; its end comes from the germline J gene. This sequence joins TRBV30 and TRBJ1-1, with 7 bases matching TRBD1. The CDR3 consists of 12 residues. Germline loops: CDR1 GTSNPN, CDR2 SVGIG (reference sequence). With 7 bases clipped from V and 4 bases from J, the junction kept 6 bases outside the gene matches. This CDR3 reads CASHRGTTEAFF. The sequenced CDR3 bases are TGTGCCTCCCACAGGGGTACCACTGAA.

Notes on this clone: The sequence runs out 3 residues before the end of the CDR3; the remainder is reconstructed from the germline J gene. This sequence joins TRBV10-1 and TRBJ2-4; 7 bases are shared with TRBD1. The CDR3 contains 13 residues. The germline V gene encodes CDR1 WNHNN and CDR2 SYGVQD (reference sequence). The CDR3: CASSEDRARPQYF. The DNA read from the CDR3 is TGCGCCAGCAGTGAGGACAGGGCTAGACCT.